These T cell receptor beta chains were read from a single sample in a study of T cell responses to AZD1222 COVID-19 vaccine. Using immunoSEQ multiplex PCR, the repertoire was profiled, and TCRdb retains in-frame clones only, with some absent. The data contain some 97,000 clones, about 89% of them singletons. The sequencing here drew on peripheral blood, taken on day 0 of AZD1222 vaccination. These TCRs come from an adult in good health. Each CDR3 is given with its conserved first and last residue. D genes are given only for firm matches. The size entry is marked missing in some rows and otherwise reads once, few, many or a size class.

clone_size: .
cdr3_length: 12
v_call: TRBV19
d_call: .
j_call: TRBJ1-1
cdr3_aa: CASSIDRGKAFF
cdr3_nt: TGTGCCAGTAGTATAGATCGCGGCAAAGCTTTCTTT

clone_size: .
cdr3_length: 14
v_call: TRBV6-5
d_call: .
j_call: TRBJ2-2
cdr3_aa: CASYSLTNTGELFF
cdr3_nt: TGTGCCAGTTACAGCCTTACGAACACCGGGGAGCTGTTTTTT

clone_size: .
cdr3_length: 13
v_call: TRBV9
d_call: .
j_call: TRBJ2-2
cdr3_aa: CASSFHDTGELFF
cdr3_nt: TGTGCCAGCAGCTTCCATGACACCGGGGAGCTGTTTTTT

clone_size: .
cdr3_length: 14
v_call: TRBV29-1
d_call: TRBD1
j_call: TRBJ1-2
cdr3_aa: CSADPSGQRDGYTF
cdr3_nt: TGCAGCGCCGATCCCTCGGGACAGAGGGATGGCTACACCTTC

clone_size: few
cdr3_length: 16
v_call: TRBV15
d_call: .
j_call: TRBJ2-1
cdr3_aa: CATQNARVSSYNEQFF
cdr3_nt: TGTGCCACCCAAAATGCGCGGGTGAGCTCCTACAATGAGCAGTTCTTC

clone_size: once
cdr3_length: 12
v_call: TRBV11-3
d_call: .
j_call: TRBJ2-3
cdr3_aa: CASSRVSDTQYF
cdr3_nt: TGTGCCAGTTCAAGGGTTTCAGATACGCAGTATTTT

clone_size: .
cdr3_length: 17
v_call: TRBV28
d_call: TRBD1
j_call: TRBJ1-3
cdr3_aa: CASSLGPQGATGNTIYF
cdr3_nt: TGTGCCAGCAGCTTAGGTCCCCAGGGGGCTACTGGAAACACCATATATTTT

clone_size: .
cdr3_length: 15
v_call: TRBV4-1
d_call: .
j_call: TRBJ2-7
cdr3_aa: CASSRTPTATYEQYF
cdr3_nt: TGCGCCAGCAGCCGGACTCCGACAGCTACCTACGAGCAGTACTTC

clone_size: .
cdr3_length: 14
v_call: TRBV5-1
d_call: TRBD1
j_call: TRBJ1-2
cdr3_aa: CASSLDGQGDGYTF
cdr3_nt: TGCGCCAGCAGCTTGGACGGACAGGGGGACGGCTACACCTTC

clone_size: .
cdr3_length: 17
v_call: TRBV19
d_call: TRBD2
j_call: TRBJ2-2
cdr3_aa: CASSRGTSGGLAGELFF
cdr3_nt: TGTGCCAGTAGTAGAGGGACTAGCGGGGGGTTGGCCGGGGAGCTGTTTTTT

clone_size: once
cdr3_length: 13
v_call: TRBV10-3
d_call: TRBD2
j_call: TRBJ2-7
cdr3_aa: CAIRVAGSYEQYF
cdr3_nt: TGTGCCATCAGGGTAGCGGGGTCCTACGAGCAGTACTTC

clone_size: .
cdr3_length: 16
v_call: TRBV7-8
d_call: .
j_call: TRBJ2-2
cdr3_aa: CASGPRLGSGTGELFF
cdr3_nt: TGTGCCAGCGGACCTAGATTGGGGAGCGGCACCGGGGAGCTGTTTTTT

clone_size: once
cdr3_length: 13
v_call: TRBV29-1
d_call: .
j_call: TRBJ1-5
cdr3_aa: CSVVTGFDQPQHF
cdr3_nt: TGCAGCGTTGTTACAGGGTTCGATCAGCCCCAGCATTTT

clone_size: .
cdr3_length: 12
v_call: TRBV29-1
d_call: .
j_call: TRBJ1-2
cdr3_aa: CSVADRVNGYTF
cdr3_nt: TGCAGCGTGGCGGACAGAGTGAATGGCTACACCTTC

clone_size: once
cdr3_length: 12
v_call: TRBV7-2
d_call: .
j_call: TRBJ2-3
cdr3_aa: CASSVQARTQYF
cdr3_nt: TGTGCCAGCAGCGTACAAGCGAGGACGCAGTATTTT

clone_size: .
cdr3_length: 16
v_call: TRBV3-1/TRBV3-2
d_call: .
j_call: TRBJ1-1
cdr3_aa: CASSPRVGLMNTEAFF
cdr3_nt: TGTGCCAGCAGCCCCCGGGTGGGTTTGATGAACACTGAAGCTTTCTTT

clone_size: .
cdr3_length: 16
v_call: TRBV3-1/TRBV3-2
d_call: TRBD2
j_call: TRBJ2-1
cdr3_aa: CASSPRTSIKLNEQFF
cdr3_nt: TGTGCCAGCAGCCCTAGGACTAGTATAAAATTGAATGAGCAGTTCTTC

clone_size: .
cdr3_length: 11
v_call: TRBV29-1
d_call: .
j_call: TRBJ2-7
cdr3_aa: CSVGQLDEQYF
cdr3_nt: TGCAGCGTTGGTCAGCTTGACGAGCAGTACTTC

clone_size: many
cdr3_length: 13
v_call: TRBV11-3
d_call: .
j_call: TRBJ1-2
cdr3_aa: CASSTDRLNGYTF
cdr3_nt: TGTGCCAGCAGCACCGACAGGTTAAATGGCTACACCTTC

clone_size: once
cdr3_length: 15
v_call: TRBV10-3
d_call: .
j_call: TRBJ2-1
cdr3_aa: CAISEADSSYNEQFF
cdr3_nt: TGTGCCATCAGTGAGGCGGATAGCTCCTACAATGAGCAGTTCTTC

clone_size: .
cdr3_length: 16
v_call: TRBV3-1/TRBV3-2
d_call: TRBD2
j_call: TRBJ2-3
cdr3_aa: CASSRGLAGGRDTQYF
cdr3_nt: TGTGCCAGCAGCCGGGGACTAGCGGGAGGACGAGATACGCAGTATTTT

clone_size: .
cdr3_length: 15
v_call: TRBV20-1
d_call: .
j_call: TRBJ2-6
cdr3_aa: CSASMGHSGANVLTF
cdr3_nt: TGCAGTGCTAGTATGGGACACTCTGGGGCCAACGTCCTGACTTTC

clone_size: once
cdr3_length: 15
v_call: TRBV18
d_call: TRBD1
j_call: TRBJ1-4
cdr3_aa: CASSSPGQLNEKLFF
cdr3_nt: TGTGCCAGCTCATCCCCGGGACAGCTAAATGAAAAACTGTTTTTT

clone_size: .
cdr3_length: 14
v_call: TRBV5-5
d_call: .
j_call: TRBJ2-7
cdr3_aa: CASSLVGRSHEQYF
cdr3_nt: TGTGCCAGCAGCTTGGTGGGCAGGTCCCACGAGCAGTACTTC

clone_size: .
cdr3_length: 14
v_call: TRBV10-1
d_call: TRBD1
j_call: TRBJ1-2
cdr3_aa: CARPTGQGSYGYTF
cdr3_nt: TGCGCCCGCCCGACGGGACAGGGAAGCTATGGCTACACCTTC

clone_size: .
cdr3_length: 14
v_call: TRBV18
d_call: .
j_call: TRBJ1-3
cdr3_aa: CASSTQAPWNTIYF
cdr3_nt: TGTGCCAGCTCAACACAGGCCCCCTGGAACACCATATATTTT

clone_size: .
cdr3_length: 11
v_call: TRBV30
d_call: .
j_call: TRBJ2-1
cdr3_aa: CAWSPSLLPFF
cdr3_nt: TGTGCCTGGAGTCCATCACTCCTCCCGTTCTTC

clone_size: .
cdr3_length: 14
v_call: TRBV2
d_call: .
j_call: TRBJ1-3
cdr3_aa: CASSGGGGGNTIYF
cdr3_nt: TGTGCCAGCAGTGGAGGGGGAGGAGGAAACACCATATATTTT

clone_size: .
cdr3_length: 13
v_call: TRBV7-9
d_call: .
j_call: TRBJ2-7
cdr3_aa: CASSIQGTYEQYF
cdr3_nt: TGTGCCAGCAGCATCCAGGGTACCTACGAGCAGTACTTC

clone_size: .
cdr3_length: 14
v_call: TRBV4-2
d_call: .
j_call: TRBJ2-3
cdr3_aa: CASSQDSPTDTQYF
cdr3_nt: TGTGCCAGCAGCCAAGATTCGCCCACAGATACGCAGTATTTT

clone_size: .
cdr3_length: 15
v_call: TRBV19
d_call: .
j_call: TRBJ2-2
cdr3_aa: CASTPIQGNTGELFF
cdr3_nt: TGTGCCAGTACCCCTATTCAGGGTAACACCGGGGAGCTGTTTTTT

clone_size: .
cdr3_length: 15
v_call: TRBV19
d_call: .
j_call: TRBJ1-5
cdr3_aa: CASRKGSDSNQPQHF
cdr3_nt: TGTGCCAGTAGGAAGGGATCGGATAGCAATCAGCCCCAGCATTTT